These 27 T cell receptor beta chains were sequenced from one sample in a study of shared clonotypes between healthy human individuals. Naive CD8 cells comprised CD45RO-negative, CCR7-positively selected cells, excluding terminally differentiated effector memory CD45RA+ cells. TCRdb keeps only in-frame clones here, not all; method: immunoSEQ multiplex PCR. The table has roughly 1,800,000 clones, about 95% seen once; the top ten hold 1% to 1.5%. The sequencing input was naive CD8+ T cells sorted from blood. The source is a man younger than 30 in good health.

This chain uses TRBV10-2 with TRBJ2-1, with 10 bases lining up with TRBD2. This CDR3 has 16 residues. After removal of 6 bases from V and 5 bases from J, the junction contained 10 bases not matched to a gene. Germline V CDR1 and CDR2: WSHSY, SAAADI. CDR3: CASRITGTSVNNEQFF. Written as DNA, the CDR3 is TGCGCCAGCAGAATAACCGGGACTAGCGTTAACAATGAGCAGTTCTTC.

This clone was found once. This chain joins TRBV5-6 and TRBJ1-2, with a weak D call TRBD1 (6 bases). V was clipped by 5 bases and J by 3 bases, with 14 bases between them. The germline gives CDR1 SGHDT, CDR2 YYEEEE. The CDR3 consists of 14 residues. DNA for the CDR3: TGTGCCAGCAGTTTCTCGGACAGCTACTATGGCTACACCTTC. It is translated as CASSFSDSYYGYTF.

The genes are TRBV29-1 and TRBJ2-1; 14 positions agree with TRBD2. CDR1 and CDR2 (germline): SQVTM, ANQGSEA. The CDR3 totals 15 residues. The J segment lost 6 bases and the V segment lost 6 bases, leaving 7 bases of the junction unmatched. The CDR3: CSVAEGLAGVNEQFF. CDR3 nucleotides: TGCAGCGTAGCCGAGGGACTAGCGGGAGTCAATGAGCAGTTCTTC.

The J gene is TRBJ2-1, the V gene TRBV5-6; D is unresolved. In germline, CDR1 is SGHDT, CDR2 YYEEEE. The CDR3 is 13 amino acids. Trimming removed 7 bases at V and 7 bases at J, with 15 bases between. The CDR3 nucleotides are TGTGCCAGCGCTACCCCGACCTTAAATGAGCAGTTCTTC. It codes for CASATPTLNEQFF. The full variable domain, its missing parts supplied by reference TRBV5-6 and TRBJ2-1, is DAGVTQSPTHLIKTRGQQVTLRCSPKSGHDTVSWYQQALGQGPQFIFQYYEEEERQRGNFPDRFSGHQFPNYSSELNVNALLLGDSALYLCASATPTLNEQFFGPGTRLTVL.

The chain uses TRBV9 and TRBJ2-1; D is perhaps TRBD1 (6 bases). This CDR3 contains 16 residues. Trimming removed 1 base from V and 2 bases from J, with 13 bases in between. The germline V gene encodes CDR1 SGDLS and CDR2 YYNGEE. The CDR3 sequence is CASSVMGAVAYNEQFF. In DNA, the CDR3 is TGTGCCAGCAGCGTAATGGGGGCGGTTGCCTACAATGAGCAGTTCTTC.

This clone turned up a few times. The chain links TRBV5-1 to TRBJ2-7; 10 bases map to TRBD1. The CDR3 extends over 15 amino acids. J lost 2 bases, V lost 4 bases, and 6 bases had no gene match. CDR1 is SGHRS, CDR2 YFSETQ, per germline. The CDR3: CASSLDRGPTYEQYF. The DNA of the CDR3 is TGCGCCAGCAGCCTCGACAGGGGGCCCACCTACGAGCAGTACTTC. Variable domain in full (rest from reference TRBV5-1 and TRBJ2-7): KAGVTQTPRYLIKTRGQQVTLSCSPISGHRSVSWYQQTPGQGLQFLFEYFSETQRNKGNFPGRFSGRQFSNSRSEMNVSTLELGDSALYLCASSLDRGPTYEQYFGPGTRLTVT.

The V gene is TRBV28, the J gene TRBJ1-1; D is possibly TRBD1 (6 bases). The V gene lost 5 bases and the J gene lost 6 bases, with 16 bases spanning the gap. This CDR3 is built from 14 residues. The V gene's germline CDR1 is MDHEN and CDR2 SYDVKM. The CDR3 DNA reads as TGTGCCAGCAGTACCCGCTTCGGGGGCGCTGAAGCTTTCTTT. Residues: CASSTRFGGAEAFF. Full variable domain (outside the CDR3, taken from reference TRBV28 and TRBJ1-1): DVKVTQSSRYLVKRTGEKVFLECVQDMDHENMFWYRQDPGLGLRLIYFSYDVKMKEKGDIPEGYSVSREKKERFSLILESASTNQTSMYLCASSTRFGGAEAFFGQGTRLTVV.

The CDR3 DNA follows: TGCAGCGTTGAGGGGGGGCTCCCCGAGCAGTTCTTC. Encoded protein: CSVEGGLPEQFF. The J gene is TRBJ2-1, the V gene TRBV29-1; maybe TRBD2 (7 bases). V lost 3 bases to trimming and J lost 10 bases, with 13 bases between them. CDR1 is SQVTM and CDR2 is ANQGSEA in the germline V gene. The CDR3 is made up of 12 amino acids.

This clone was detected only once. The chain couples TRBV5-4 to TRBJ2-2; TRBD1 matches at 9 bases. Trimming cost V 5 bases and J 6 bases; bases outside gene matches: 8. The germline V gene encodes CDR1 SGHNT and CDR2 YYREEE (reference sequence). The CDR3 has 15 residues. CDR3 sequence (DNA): TGTGCCAGCAGTTCCGGGACAGGGTATTCCGGGGAGCTGTTTTTT. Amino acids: CASSSGTGYSGELFF.

CDR3 residues: CASSADGTGLYEQYF. CDR3 DNA sequence: TGCGCCAGCAGCGCGGACGGAACAGGACTCTACGAGCAGTACTTC. This rearrangement joins TRBV5-1 to TRBJ2-7; either TRBD1 or TRBD2 may supply D (5 bases each). The CDR3 runs to 15 residues. Germline V lookup: CDR1 SGHRS, CDR2 YFSETQ. Trimming removed 4 bases at V and 3 bases at J, with 17 bases between.

CDR3 in amino acids: CASSPVGRGGPYNEQFF. DNA for the CDR3: TGTGCCAGCAGTCCCGTGGGGAGGGGGGGACCTTACAATGAGCAGTTCTTC. This chain joins TRBV27 and TRBJ2-1; possibly TRBD2 for D (7 bases). V shed 5 bases and J shed 4 bases, with 21 bases lying between them. This CDR3 has 17 amino acids. Germline CDR1 is MNHEY and CDR2 is SMNVEV (reference sequence).

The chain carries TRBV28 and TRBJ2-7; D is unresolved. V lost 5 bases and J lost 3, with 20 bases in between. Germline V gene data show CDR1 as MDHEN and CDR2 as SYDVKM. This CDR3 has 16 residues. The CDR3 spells CASSPLMMSRGYEQYF. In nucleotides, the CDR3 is TGTGCCAGCAGTCCCCTCATGATGTCAAGAGGCTACGAGCAGTACTTC.

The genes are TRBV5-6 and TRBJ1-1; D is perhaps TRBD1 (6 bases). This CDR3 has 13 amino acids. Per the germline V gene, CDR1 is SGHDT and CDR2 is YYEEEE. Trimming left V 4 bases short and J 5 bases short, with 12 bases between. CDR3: CASSTGQSTEAFF. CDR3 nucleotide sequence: TGTGCCAGCAGCACTGGACAGTCGACTGAAGCTTTCTTT.

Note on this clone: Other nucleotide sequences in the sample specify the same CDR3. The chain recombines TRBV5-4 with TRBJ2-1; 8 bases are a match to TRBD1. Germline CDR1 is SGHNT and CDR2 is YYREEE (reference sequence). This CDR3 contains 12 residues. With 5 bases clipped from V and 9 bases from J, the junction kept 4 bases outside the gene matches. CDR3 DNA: TGTGCCAGCAGTACAGGGGGTGGTGAGCAGTTCTTC. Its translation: CASSTGGGEQFF. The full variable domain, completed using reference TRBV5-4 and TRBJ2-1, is ETGVTQSPTHLIKTRGQQVTLRCSSQSGHNTVSWYQQALGQGPQFIFQYYREEENGRGNFPPRFSGLQFPNYSSELNVNALELDDSALYLCASSTGGGEQFFGPGTRLTVL.

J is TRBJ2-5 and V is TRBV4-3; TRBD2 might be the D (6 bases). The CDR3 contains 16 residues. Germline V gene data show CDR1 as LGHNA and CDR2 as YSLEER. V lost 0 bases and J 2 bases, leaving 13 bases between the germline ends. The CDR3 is CASSQDLLRGQETQYF. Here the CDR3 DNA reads TGCGCCAGCAGCCAAGATCTATTGCGGGGTCAAGAGACCCAGTACTTC.

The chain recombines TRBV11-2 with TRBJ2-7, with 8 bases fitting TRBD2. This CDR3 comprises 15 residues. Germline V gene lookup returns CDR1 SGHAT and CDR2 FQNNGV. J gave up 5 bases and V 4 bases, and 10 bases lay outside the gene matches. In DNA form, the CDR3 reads TGTGCCAGCAGCTCTCTCGGGGGGGCTGGCCACGAGCAGTACTTC. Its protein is CASSSLGGAGHEQYF.

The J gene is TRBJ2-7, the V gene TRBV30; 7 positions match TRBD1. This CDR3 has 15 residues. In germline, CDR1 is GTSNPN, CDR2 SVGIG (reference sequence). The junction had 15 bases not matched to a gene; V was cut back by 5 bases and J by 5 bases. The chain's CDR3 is CAWGMTGFQEDEQYF. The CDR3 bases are TGTGCCTGGGGTATGACAGGGTTCCAGGAGGACGAGCAGTACTTC.

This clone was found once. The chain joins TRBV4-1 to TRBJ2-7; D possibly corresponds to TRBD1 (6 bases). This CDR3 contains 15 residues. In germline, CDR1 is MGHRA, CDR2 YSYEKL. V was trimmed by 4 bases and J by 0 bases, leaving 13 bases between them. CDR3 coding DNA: TGCGCCAGCAGCCCTCTTCGACAGGCCTCCTACGAGCAGTACTTC. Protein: CASSPLRQASYEQYF.

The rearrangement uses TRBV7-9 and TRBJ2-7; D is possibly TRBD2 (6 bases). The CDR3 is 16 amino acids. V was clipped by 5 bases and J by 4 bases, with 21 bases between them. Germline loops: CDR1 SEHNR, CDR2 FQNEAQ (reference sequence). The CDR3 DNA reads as TGTGCCAGCAGCCCCCCCGGGACTGATCCAATTTACGAGCAGTACTTC. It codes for CASSPPGTDPIYEQYF. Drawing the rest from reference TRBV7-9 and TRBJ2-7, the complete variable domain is DTGVSQNPRHKITKRGQNVTFRCDPISEHNRLYWYRQTLGQGPEFLTYFQNEAQLEKSRLLSDRFSAERPKGSFSTLEIQRTEQGDSAMYLCASSPPGTDPIYEQYFGPGTRLTVT.

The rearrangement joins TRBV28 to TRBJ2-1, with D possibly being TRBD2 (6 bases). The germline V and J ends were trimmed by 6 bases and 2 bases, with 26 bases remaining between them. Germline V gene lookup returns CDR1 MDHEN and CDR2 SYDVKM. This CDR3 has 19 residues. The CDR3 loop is CASSPPLNSQGGPYNEQFF. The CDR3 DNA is TGTGCCAGCAGCCCACCACTCAATTCTCAGGGAGGACCCTACAATGAGCAGTTCTTC.

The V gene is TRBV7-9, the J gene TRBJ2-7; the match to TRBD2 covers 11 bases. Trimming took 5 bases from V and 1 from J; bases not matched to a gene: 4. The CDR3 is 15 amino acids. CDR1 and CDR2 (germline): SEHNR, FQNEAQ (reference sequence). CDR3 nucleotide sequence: TGTGCCAGCAGCACTAGCGGGAGAACATCCTACGAGCAGTACTTC. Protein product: CASSTSGRTSYEQYF.

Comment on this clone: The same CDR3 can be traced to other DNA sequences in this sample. The CDR3 loop is CASSLAGTEAFF. The DNA of the CDR3 is TGTGCCAGCAGCTTAGCCGGGACCGAAGCTTTCTTT. The V call is TRBV13, the J call TRBJ1-1; a weak D match, TRBD1 (5 bases). CDR1 PRHDT and CDR2 FYEKMQ come from the germline V gene (reference sequence). The V end was cut by 1 base, the J end by 8 bases, with 8 bases between. The CDR3 consists of 12 residues.

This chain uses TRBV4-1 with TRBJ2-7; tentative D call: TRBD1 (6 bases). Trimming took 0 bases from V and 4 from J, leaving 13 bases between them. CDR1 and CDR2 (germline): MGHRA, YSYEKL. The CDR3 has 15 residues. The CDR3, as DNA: TGCGCCAGCAGCCAAGAATCCCAGGGGAATTACGAGCAGTACTTC. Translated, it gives CASSQESQGNYEQYF.

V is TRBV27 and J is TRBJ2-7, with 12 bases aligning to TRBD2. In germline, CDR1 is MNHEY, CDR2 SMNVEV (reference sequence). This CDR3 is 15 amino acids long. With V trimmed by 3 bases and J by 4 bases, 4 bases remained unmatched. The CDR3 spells CASSFGLAGSYEQYF. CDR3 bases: TGTGCCAGCAGTTTTGGACTAGCGGGAAGTTACGAGCAGTACTTC.

The CDR3 spells CASSEGWRNQPQHF. In DNA, the CDR3 is TGCGCCAGCAGTGAGGGTTGGCGCAATCAGCCCCAGCATTTT. This sequence joins TRBV10-1 and TRBJ1-5; D gene ambiguous. The CDR3 covers 14 residues. With 2 bases removed from V and 2 bases from J, the gap between germline ends came to 7 bases. Germline lookup yields CDR1 WNHNN and CDR2 SYGVQD (reference sequence).

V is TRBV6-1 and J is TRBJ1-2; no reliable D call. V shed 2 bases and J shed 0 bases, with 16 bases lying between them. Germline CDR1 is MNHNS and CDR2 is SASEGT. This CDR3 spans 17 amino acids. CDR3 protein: CASSERLRTDANYGYTF. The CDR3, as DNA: TGTGCCAGCAGTGAACGTCTGCGCACGGATGCTAACTATGGCTACACCTTC.

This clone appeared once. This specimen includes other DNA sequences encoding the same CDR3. CDR3 in DNA: TGTGCCACCAGCAGGGGGACTAGCGGGTCCTACGAGCAGTACTTC. This translates into CATSRGTSGSYEQYF. The chain links TRBV15 to TRBJ2-7, with 12 bases lining up with TRBD2. CDR3 length equals 15 residues. Germline CDR1 reads LNHNV; CDR2 reads YYDKDF (reference sequence). V trimming: 3 bases; J trimming: 1 base; junction bases outside the gene matches: 1.